This passage covers 29 T cell receptor beta chains from one sample sequenced in a study of blood T cell repertoires in COVID-19. Clones were sequenced by immunoSEQ multiplex PCR, and TCRdb holds only the in-frame ones, with some missing. This sample yields 170,000 or so clones, of which approximately 78% are seen a single time; approximately 15% belongs to the top ten. Sequencing was carried out using PBMCs or T cells enriched from blood (not recorded which). The receptors were gathered from a woman aged 45-60 years who had recovered from COVID-19.

By its share, this clone is medium-sized. This chain connects TRBV6-5 to TRBJ2-4, with D possibly matching TRBD1 (7 bases). V lost 10 bases and J lost 8, with 24 bases in between. There are 15 residues in the CDR3. In germline, CDR1 is MNHEY, CDR2 SVGAGI. Written as DNA, the CDR3 is TGTGCCATCCTAGAAGGTGGAGGGGGCGCTGACATTCAGTACTTC. This encodes CAILEGGGGADIQYF.

This sequence joins TRBV5-1 and TRBJ1-1; D perhaps matches TRBD1 (6 bases). Germline values: CDR1 SGHRS, CDR2 YFSETQ. This CDR3 is 13 amino acids long. Trimming pared 5 bases from V and 0 bases from J, leaving 8 bases between. The CDR3 nucleotides are TGCGCCAGCAGGACAGGTGTGAACACTGAAGCTTTCTTT. It specifies CASRTGVNTEAFF.

This chain links TRBV3-1 (or the pseudogene TRBV3-2) with TRBJ1-4; 10 positions agree with TRBD1. Looked up from germline, CDR1 is LGHDT and CDR2 is YNNKEL (reference sequence). J was trimmed by 6 bases and V by 4 bases; bases with no gene match: 11. The CDR3 loop spans 17 amino acids. CDR3 loop: CASSRASTGTGDEKLFF. CDR3 bases: TGTGCCAGCAGCCGCGCATCTACCGGGACAGGGGATGAAAAACTGTTTTTT.

The chain joins TRBV30 to TRBJ2-1, with unresolved D. Germline V gene data show CDR1 as GTSNPN and CDR2 as SVGIG (reference sequence). Trimming removed 0 bases from V and 4 bases from J, with 7 bases in between. CDR3 size: 13 residues. CDR3 sequence (DNA): TGTGCCTGGAGTGTCCTAGAGTACAATGAGCAGTTCTTC. This encodes CAWSVLEYNEQFF.

V is TRBV7-2 and J is TRBJ2-3, with TRBD2 as a possible D gene (5 bases). The germline V and J ends were trimmed by 1 base and 0 bases, with 11 bases remaining between them. CDR1 and CDR2 from the germline V gene are SGHTA and FQGNSA. CDR3 size: 16 residues. CDR3 loop: CASSLVAIASTDTQYF. CDR3 DNA: TGTGCCAGCAGCTTAGTAGCGATTGCTAGCACAGATACGCAGTATTTT.

This clone came up a few times. This chain uses TRBV6-5 with TRBJ1-4; 10 bases are a match to TRBD1. The length of the CDR3 is 15 residues. The V gene's germline CDR1 is MNHEY and CDR2 SVGAGI. V gave up 4 bases and J gave up 5 bases; unmatched junction bases: 4. CDR3 sequence: CASSSPGQGNEKLFF. Written as DNA, the CDR3 is TGTGCCAGCAGTTCCCCGGGACAGGGGAATGAAAAACTGTTTTTT.

Here the CDR3 reads CASRPREGGRYEQYF. The CDR3 DNA is TGTGCCAGCAGACCTAGGGAGGGAGGGCGATACGAGCAGTACTTC. This chain joins TRBV2 and TRBJ2-7; 7 nucleotides agree with TRBD2. Germline CDR1 SNHLY, CDR2 FYNNEI. Germline trimming cut 6 bases from V and 4 bases from J; bases unmatched to any gene: 12. CDR3 length equals 15 residues.

The CDR3 nucleotides are TGTGCCAGCAGCTGGGGGGACAGGGGCTACGAGCAGTACTTC. It encodes CASSWGDRGYEQYF. This chain uses TRBV11-2 with TRBJ2-7; 10 bases are a match to TRBD1. Germline CDR1 SGHAT, CDR2 FQNNGV. The CDR3 has 14 residues. J was trimmed by 3 bases and V by 4 bases; bases with no gene match: 3.

CDR3 DNA: TGTGCCAGCAGCCAGAGCGGGAAGACCTACGAGCAGTACTTC. As protein: CASSQSGKTYEQYF. V and J are TRBV28 and TRBJ2-7, with 7 bases that match TRBD2. CDR3 length equals 14 residues. The V gene's germline CDR1 is MDHEN and CDR2 SYDVKM. Trimming at V came to 6 bases and at J to 2 bases, leaving 7 bases not matched to a gene.

This clone appeared once. The J gene is TRBJ2-7, the V gene TRBV12-3 or TRBV12-4; 9 nucleotides line up with TRBD2. V trimming: 5 bases; J trimming: 2 bases; junction bases outside the gene matches: 1. This CDR3 spans 13 amino acids. CDR3 amino acids: CASSAGGTYEQYF. The CDR3 bases are TGTGCCAGCAGTGCGGGAGGGACCTACGAGCAGTACTTC.

The chain has TRBV7-7 and TRBJ2-1; TRBD2 is a possible D gene (6 bases). V lost 5 bases and J lost 1, with 12 bases in between. CDR1 SSHAT and CDR2 FNYEAQ come from the germline V gene (reference sequence). The CDR3 has 15 residues. In DNA form, the CDR3 reads TGTGCCAGCAGCCCACTTGGGGGGTCCTACAATGAGCAGTTCTTC. Its translation is CASSPLGGSYNEQFF.

A word on this clone: The sample holds other DNA sequences that translate to the same CDR3. The chain uses TRBV19 and TRBJ2-3, with 9 nucleotides matching TRBD1. The CDR3 covers 14 residues. The trim removed 6 bases at V and 4 bases at J, leaving 5 bases unmatched. The germline V gene encodes CDR1 LNHDA and CDR2 SQIVND (reference sequence). CDR3 in DNA: TGTGCCAGTAGCAAGGGACAGGGCTCAGATACGCAGTATTTT. Translation gives CASSKGQGSDTQYF.

The chain links TRBV21-1 to TRBJ2-4; the listed D gene, TRBD2, was not tested against the DNA. TRBV21-1 corresponds to a pseudogene. The CDR3 consists of 20 residues. The CDR3 spells CASSKEGRRRGIFAKNIQYF. The CDR3 DNA is TGTGCCAGCAGCAAAGAGGGACGTAGGCGGGGGATTTTTGCCAAAAACATTCAGTACTTC.

The chain employs TRBV28 and TRBJ1-2, with unresolved D. V was pared by 4 bases and J by 1 base, with 13 bases between. Germline lookup yields CDR1 MDHEN and CDR2 SYDVKM. The CDR3 runs 15 residues. CDR3 nucleotide sequence: TGTGCCAGCAGTTCCCTGTGGCATCTTAACTATGGCTACACCTTC. It yields the protein CASSSLWHLNYGYTF.

This clone showed up just once. V is TRBV19 and J is TRBJ1-2; 9 bases agree with TRBD1. Germline V gene lookup returns CDR1 LNHDA and CDR2 SQIVND (reference sequence). The V segment lost 7 bases and the J segment 2 bases; nucleotides outside the gene matches: 5. This CDR3 has 14 residues. The CDR3 reads CASTLQGANYGYTF. CDR3 bases: TGTGCCAGTACCTTACAGGGGGCCAACTATGGCTACACCTTC.

The rearrangement uses TRBV18 and TRBJ2-3; no firm D call. The V gene's germline CDR1 is KGHSH and CDR2 LQKENI. CDR3 length equals 14 residues. Trimming shortened V by 6 bases and J by 3 bases, and 13 bases separated the two germline ends. The CDR3, as DNA: TGTGCCAGCTCCCCCCCAGCGACTACAGATACGCAGTATTTT. Amino acid sequence: CASSPPATTDTQYF.

The chain uses TRBV7-7 and TRBJ2-1, with 8 positions matching TRBD2. In germline, CDR1 is SSHAT, CDR2 FNYEAQ (reference sequence). V lost 4 bases and J lost 8; bases outside the gene matches: 7. This CDR3 has 14 amino acids. The CDR3 sequence is CASSSSPGGDEQFF. The CDR3 coding sequence is TGTGCCAGCAGCTCATCACCCGGGGGGGATGAGCAGTTCTTC.

This chain connects TRBV28 to TRBJ1-2; 8 bases align to TRBD1. Germline V gene data show CDR1 as MDHEN and CDR2 as SYDVKM. The CDR3 contains 15 residues. V gave up 4 bases and J gave up 6 bases; unmatched junction bases: 10. The CDR3 nucleotides are TGTGCCAGCAGTTATGTCCGCAGGGGGCGCGATGGCTACACCTTC. Its translation: CASSYVRRGRDGYTF.

The rearrangement joins TRBV7-9 to TRBJ1-1; D possibly corresponds to TRBD1 (5 bases). V was shortened by 3 bases and J by 4 bases, with 12 bases between the two germline ends. The germline CDR1 and CDR2 sequences are SEHNR and FQNEAQ (reference sequence). This CDR3 has 14 amino acids. The CDR3 loop is CASSFGGGSTEAFF. In DNA, the CDR3 is TGTGCCAGCAGCTTTGGGGGGGGAAGCACTGAAGCTTTCTTT.

The gene calls are TRBV11-2 and TRBJ1-3; TRBD1 might be the D (5 bases). This CDR3 is 16 amino acids long. Germline V gene sequence: CDR1 SGHAT, CDR2 FQNNGV. V was pared by 6 bases and J by 0 bases, with 15 bases between. The DNA for the CDR3 is TGTGCCAGCAGGACCGATCGGGGGGGCTCTGGAAACACCATATATTTT. Protein product: CASRTDRGGSGNTIYF.

The J gene is TRBJ2-3, the V gene TRBV28, with TRBD2 matching 8 bases. Germline V lookup: CDR1 MDHEN, CDR2 SYDVKM. V gave up 8 bases and J gave up 14 bases; unmatched junction bases: 18. The CDR3 is 14 residues long. The CDR3 here is CASLRGGLAGHMYF. CDR3 DNA: TGTGCCAGCTTGAGGGGTGGGCTAGCGGGCCACATGTATTTT.

V usage is TRBV28 and J usage is TRBJ2-7; no clear D. Germline V lookup: CDR1 MDHEN, CDR2 SYDVKM. The CDR3 loop spans 12 amino acids. The ends were cut back, 6 bases at V and 6 bases at J, with 12 bases in the middle. The CDR3 coding sequence is TGTGCCAGCAGCCGGCAGGCTGGCGAGCAGTACTTC. Amino acids: CASSRQAGEQYF.

CDR3 sequence reads: CASSLGLAAYNEQFF. The CDR3 bases are TGTGCCAGCAGCTTGGGACTAGCGGCCTACAATGAGCAGTTCTTC. The gene calls are TRBV11-3 and TRBJ2-1; 11 nucleotides align to TRBD2. The CDR3 contains 15 residues. Germline V gene lookup returns CDR1 SGHNT and CDR2 YENEEA. With 3 bases clipped from V and 2 bases from J, the junction kept 0 bases outside the gene matches.

This chain uses TRBV5-1 with TRBJ1-4; TRBD1 aligns across 8 bases. There are 17 residues in the CDR3. The junction had 12 bases not matched to a gene; V was cut back by 0 bases and J by 8 bases. Germline V lookup: CDR1 SGHRS, CDR2 YFSETQ. DNA for the CDR3: TGCGCCAGCAGCTTGGGTCCACAGGGGGGCCTGGGGGAAAAACTGTTTTTT. It is translated as CASSLGPQGGLGEKLFF.

The chain joins TRBV28 to TRBJ2-1, with 8 nucleotides matching TRBD1. The CDR3 is 18 amino acids. The germline gives CDR1 MDHEN, CDR2 SYDVKM. J gave up 5 bases and V 6 bases, and 18 bases lay outside the gene matches. The CDR3 DNA sequence: TGTGCCAGCAGATTCACCATCAGGGGGCTCTCGTCCAACAATGAGCAGTTCTTC. Amino acid sequence: CASRFTIRGLSSNNEQFF.

The chain has TRBV5-1 and TRBJ2-1, with 7 nucleotides matching TRBD2. Trimming cost V 1 base and J 4 bases; bases outside gene matches: 8. CDR1 is SGHRS, CDR2 YFSETQ, per germline. The CDR3 consists of 16 residues. The CDR3 sequence is CASSLMGGPSYNEQFF. The CDR3 nucleotides read TGCGCCAGCAGCTTGATGGGAGGGCCTAGTTACAATGAGCAGTTCTTC. The whole variable domain, filled in from reference TRBV5-1 and TRBJ2-1, reads KAGVTQTPRYLIKTRGQQVTLSCSPISGHRSVSWYQQTPGQGLQFLFEYFSETQRNKGNFPGRFSGRQFSNSRSEMNVSTLELGDSALYLCASSLMGGPSYNEQFFGPGTRLTVL.

The V gene is TRBV11-3, the J gene TRBJ2-3; the D is unclear. The CDR3 runs 13 residues. The germline CDR1 and CDR2 sequences are SGHNT and YENEEA. V lost 1 base, J lost 7 bases, and 9 bases lay in between. This CDR3 reads CASSLVPQYTQYF. The DNA for the CDR3 is TGTGCCAGCAGCTTAGTCCCACAATATACGCAGTATTTT.

This clone was counted only a few times. The CDR3 is CASSSGGISNQPQHF. CDR3 sequence (DNA): TGTGCCAGTAGTTCAGGGGGCATTAGCAATCAGCCCCAGCATTTT. V gene TRBV19 combines with J gene TRBJ1-5, with 8 bases lining up with TRBD1. This CDR3 contains 15 residues. CDR1 is LNHDA, CDR2 SQIVND, per germline (reference sequence). V gave up 5 bases and J gave up 0 bases; unmatched junction bases: 3.

As for this clone: Other DNA sequences in this specimen translate into the identical CDR3. This chain links TRBV15 with TRBJ2-1; D is possibly TRBD1 (5 bases). Trimming removed 1 base at V and 1 base at J, with 8 bases between. Germline V gene sequence: CDR1 LNHNV, CDR2 YYDKDF (reference sequence). CDR3 length: 15 amino acids. The CDR3 nucleotides read TGTGCCACCAGCAGAGCGGCAGGGTCCTACAATGAGCAGTTCTTC. Translating gives CATSRAAGSYNEQFF.